This is a list of T cell receptor beta chains from one sample in a study of cytomegalovirus exposure and HLA in healthy donors. Method: immunoSEQ multiplex PCR; TCRdb's copy keeps in-frame clones and lacks some. The sample lists about 110,000 clones; 77% were seen once. The material sequenced was PBMCs. These receptors originate from a human donor in good health. Each CDR3 is given with its conserved first and last residue. A D gene is named only where the DNA matches it firmly. Only some rows state a clone size, as once, few, many or a class for expanded clones.

v_call	d_call	clone_size	j_call	cdr3_nt	cdr3_aa
TRBV7-7	.	once	TRBJ1-1	TGTGCCACCCCTCTCAACGGACACCCGCTTACTGAAGCTTTCTTT	CATPLNGHPLTEAFF
TRBV2	TRBD1	once	TRBJ1-2	TGTGCCAGCAGTGGACAGGGCGCGGGCTACACCTTC	CASSGQGAGYTF
TRBV28	TRBD2	few	TRBJ2-7	TGTGCCAGCAGTCTCCCCTCGGGGGGGCCAGCCTACGAGCAGTACTTC	CASSLPSGGPAYEQYF
TRBV7-8	TRBD2	.	TRBJ2-3	TGTGCCAGCAGCCAAGCCCCCTATCGTGGACTAGCGGGGTACACAGATACGCAGTATTTT	CASSQAPYRGLAGYTDTQYF
TRBV6-1	.	.	TRBJ1-5	TGTGCCAGCAGGGCAGGGAATAGCAATCAGCCCCAGCATTTT	CASRAGNSNQPQHF
TRBV6-1	.	few	TRBJ1-1	TGTGCCAGCAGTGGGATCCGGGGAGTGAACACTGAAGCTTTCTTT	CASSGIRGVNTEAFF
TRBV10-3	TRBD1	.	TRBJ2-4	TGTGCCATCAGTGAAGTCGGACAGGGGGCCAAAAACATTCAGTACTTC	CAISEVGQGAKNIQYF
TRBV19	TRBD1	once	TRBJ2-3	TGTGCCAGTAGGGACGCGGACAGGGGCACAGATACGCAGTATTTT	CASRDADRGTDTQYF
TRBV12-5	.	.	TRBJ1-2	TGTGCTAGTTACCGGGAGGTATATGGCTACACCTTC	CASYREVYGYTF
TRBV18	.	few	TRBJ1-5	TGTGCCAGCTCACCACCGGGGGAGGGGCAGCCCCAGCATTTT	CASSPPGEGQPQHF
TRBV14	TRBD1	.	TRBJ2-2	TGTGCCAGCAGCGGACAGGAGTACACCGGGGAGCTGTTTTTT	CASSGQEYTGELFF
TRBV7-9	.	.	TRBJ1-6	TGTGCCAGCACCGACGCCTCAGGGTTCTTAAGACTCCACTTT	CASTDASGFLRLHF
TRBV7-9	.	.	TRBJ1-2	TGTGCCAGCAGCCTCAGTGGGACTGGCTATGGCTACACCTTC	CASSLSGTGYGYTF
TRBV5-5	.	.	TRBJ1-2	TGTGCCAGCAGCTTGTCGGGGGGAACGGGCGGGTATGGCTACACCTTC	CASSLSGGTGGYGYTF
TRBV19	TRBD1	.	TRBJ2-7	TGTGCCAGTAGTATACCCCGGGAGACAGGGGGCTTCGAGCAGTACTTC	CASSIPRETGGFEQYF
TRBV7-9	TRBD2	.	TRBJ2-7	TGTGCCAGCAGTCGCACTAGCGGGAGGTTCGAGCAGTACTTC	CASSRTSGRFEQYF
TRBV21-1	.	.	TRBJ1-2	TGTGCCAGCAGTTCCGCGCGGAGGGCTCCCTATGGCTACACCTTC	CASSSARRAPYGYTF
TRBV29-1	TRBD1	.	TRBJ2-7	TGCAGCGTTGATCTGGGACAGGAGCAGTACTTC	CSVDLGQEQYF
TRBV13	TRBD2	once	TRBJ2-7	TGTGCCAGCAGCGAAAGGGTCCTAGCGGGAGGCTACGAGCAGTACTTC	CASSERVLAGGYEQYF
TRBV19	.	.	TRBJ2-3	TGTGCCAGTAGTATAGGGGCTAGCACAGATACGCAGTATTTT	CASSIGASTDTQYF
TRBV5-4	.	.	TRBJ1-1	TGTGCCAGCAGCACTCGACAGCGGAACACTGAAGCTTTCTTT	CASSTRQRNTEAFF
TRBV12-5	TRBD1	.	TRBJ2-7	TGTGCTAGTGGAGACAGGGTCAACGAGCAGTACTTC	CASGDRVNEQYF
TRBV4-3	TRBD1	.	TRBJ2-7	TGCGCCAGCAGCTTGGGACAGATGAGCTCCTACGAGCAGTACTTC	CASSLGQMSSYEQYF
TRBV6-4	.	.	TRBJ2-6	TGTGCCAGCAGTGTTGGGGGCGCCACCGCTGGGGCCAACGGCCTGACTTTC	CASSVGGATAGANGLTF
TRBV15	.	few	TRBJ1-1	TGTGCCACCAGCAGAGATCTGGAGGGTCCCAGCACTGAAGCTTTCTTT	CATSRDLEGPSTEAFF
TRBV7-2	TRBD2	.	TRBJ2-1	TGTGCCAGCAGCTTCGGACTAGCGGGAGGTTTGGAGCAGTTCTTC	CASSFGLAGGLEQFF
TRBV7-2	TRBD2	few	TRBJ2-1	TGTGCCAGCAGCTTAGCGACAGGACTAGCGGGAGTCCCGCGAGAGCAGTTCTTC	CASSLATGLAGVPREQFF
TRBV19	TRBD1	.	TRBJ2-1	TGTGCCACCTCCGGGACAGCCTCCTACAATGAGCAGTTCTTC	CATSGTASYNEQFF
TRBV11-2	TRBD1	.	TRBJ1-4	TGTGCCAGCAGCCAGACAGGGTTTAATGAAAAACTGTTTTTT	CASSQTGFNEKLFF
TRBV19	TRBD1	.	TRBJ1-1	TGTGCCAGTATAGTGGGACAGGGGAGAACTGAAGCTTTCTTT	CASIVGQGRTEAFF
TRBV7-8	TRBD2	.	TRBJ2-3	TGTGCCAGCAGCTTGAGCGGGGGCACAGATACGCAGTATTTT	CASSLSGGTDTQYF
TRBV2	TRBD2	few	TRBJ2-3	TGTGCCAGCAGGGCCGGGACTACCACAGATACGCAGTATTTT	CASRAGTTTDTQYF
TRBV7-8	TRBD2	.	TRBJ2-1	TGTGCCAGCAGCATACCGGGACTAGCGGGAGTTGGGGAGCAGTTCTTC	CASSIPGLAGVGEQFF
TRBV7-9	.	.	TRBJ2-3	TGTGCCAGCAGCTTATCCAGTATGGCCCTGGATACGCAGTATTTT	CASSLSSMALDTQYF
TRBV2	TRBD2	.	TRBJ2-1	TGTGCCAGCAGGACTAGCCACTCCTACAATGAGCAGTTCTTC	CASRTSHSYNEQFF
TRBV15	TRBD2	.	TRBJ2-2	TGTGCCATCAGGACTAGCGGGAACACCGGGGAGCTGTTTTTT	CAIRTSGNTGELFF
TRBV29-1	TRBD2	few	TRBJ2-3	TGCAGCGTTGGGGGGGGAAGAATAAGCACAGATACGCAGTATTTT	CSVGGGRISTDTQYF
TRBV5-6	TRBD2	few	TRBJ2-1	TGTGCCAGCAGCTTGATGAGCGGGAGAAATGAGCAGTTCTTC	CASSLMSGRNEQFF
TRBV4-2	.	.	TRBJ2-2	TGTGCCAGCAGCCCGACTCCAACCACGAACACCGGGGAGCTGTTTTTT	CASSPTPTTNTGELFF
TRBV5-1	.	.	TRBJ2-4	TGCGCCAGCAGCCCCTTCAGGGGAGGGGTAGCCAAAAACATTCAGTACTTC	CASSPFRGGVAKNIQYF
TRBV1	.	.	TRBJ2-7	TGCACCAGCAGCCGGTGCCGGACTAGCGGGAGGGAAAGGCTCTACGAGCAGTACTTC	CTSSRCRTSGRERLYEQYF
TRBV7-3	TRBD1	few	TRBJ2-2	TGTGCCAGCAGCTCGACAGGGGGCGCGTGGCCCGGGGAGCTGTTTTTT	CASSSTGGAWPGELFF
TRBV10-1	TRBD2	.	TRBJ2-1	TGCGCCAGCAGTGAAGGACTAGCGGGACTCAATGAGCAGTTCTTC	CASSEGLAGLNEQFF
TRBV4-1	.	.	TRBJ1-2	TGCGCCAGCAGCCTCAACCACGAGGGAGGCTACACCTTC	CASSLNHEGGYTF
TRBV11-3	TRBD1	.	TRBJ2-7	TGTGCCAGCAGCCTAACAGCGGGACAGGGTTTTCGGGAGCAGTACTTC	CASSLTAGQGFREQYF
TRBV19	TRBD2	.	TRBJ2-1	TGTGCCAGTAGTATAGATCTATTCGCTAGCGGGAGTTACAATGAGCAGTTCTTC	CASSIDLFASGSYNEQFF
TRBV4-2	TRBD2	.	TRBJ2-1	TGTGCCAGCAGCCCGGGGACTAGCGGGGGGGAGAATGAGCAGTTCTTC	CASSPGTSGGENEQFF
TRBV5-8	.	.	TRBJ1-2	TGTGCCAGCAGCATTGGGACTTTTTATGGCTACACCTTC	CASSIGTFYGYTF
TRBV9	TRBD2	.	TRBJ2-1	TGTGCCAGCAGCTCGCGGGGGGGCTCCTACAATGAGCAGTTCTTC	CASSSRGGSYNEQFF
TRBV19	TRBD1	.	TRBJ1-1	TGTGCCAGTATCCGGGACAGGAAGAACACTGAAGCTTTCTTT	CASIRDRKNTEAFF
TRBV7-8	TRBD1	.	TRBJ2-7	TGTGCCAGCAGCTATGACAGGGGTTCCTACGAGCAGTACTTC	CASSYDRGSYEQYF
TRBV4-1	.	few	TRBJ1-2	TGCGCCAGCAGCCCCCTGGACAGATCTTTTAACTATGGCTACACCTTC	CASSPLDRSFNYGYTF
TRBV15	.	.	TRBJ2-1	TGTGCCACCAGCAGGGACCTAGGGGGGGGGAATGAGCAGTTCTTC	CATSRDLGGGNEQFF
TRBV5-1	TRBD1	.	TRBJ2-3	TGCGCCAGCAGCTCGGGACAGGGGAACACAGATACGCAGTATTTT	CASSSGQGNTDTQYF
TRBV2	.	.	TRBJ2-7	TGTGCCAGCAGTCGCCTGGCGGGCGAGCAGTACTTC	CASSRLAGEQYF
TRBV7-8	.	.	TRBJ1-2	TGTGCCAGCAGCCCCCGGGAGGGGCGGGGCTACACCTTC	CASSPREGRGYTF
TRBV28	.	.	TRBJ2-3	TGTGCCAGCAGTTTAGCGGGACCAAGCACAGATACGCAGTATTTT	CASSLAGPSTDTQYF